The 22 T cell receptor beta chains listed next were all sequenced from one sample in a study of control samples from healthy donors and cancer patients. Method: immunoSEQ multiplex PCR; TCRdb's copy keeps in-frame clones and lacks some. The sample has about 95,000 clones; about 87% are singletons. Sequencing used blood. Receptors originate from a woman aged 70-85 years in good health.

J is TRBJ1-4 and V is TRBV9, with TRBD1 matching 8 bases. The CDR3 length is 14 residues. Looked up from germline, CDR1 is SGDLS and CDR2 is YYNGEE. V gave up 3 bases and J gave up 4 bases; unmatched junction bases: 2. CDR3 amino acids: CASSGDRGNEKLFF. CDR3 bases: TGTGCCAGCAGCGGAGACAGGGGTAATGAAAAACTGTTTTTT.

The chain is built from TRBV2 and TRBJ1-2; D gene ambiguous. This CDR3 comprises 14 residues. Germline-derived CDR1 and CDR2 are SNHLY and FYNNEI. Trimming removed 0 bases from V and 7 bases from J, with 12 bases in between. This CDR3 reads CASSEAGVFGGYTF. CDR3 DNA sequence: TGTGCCAGCAGTGAAGCTGGAGTATTTGGTGGCTACACCTTC.

This clone was recorded only once. The chain employs TRBV29-1 and TRBJ1-1; D not resolved. The CDR3 has 12 residues. The germline V gene has CDR1 SQVTM and CDR2 ANQGSEA. V was shortened by 3 bases and J by 1 base, with 6 bases between the two germline ends. CDR3 sequence (DNA): TGCAGCGTTGATGACTCGAACACTGAAGCTTTCTTT. This encodes CSVDDSNTEAFF.

The chain recombines TRBV2 with TRBJ1-6; 8 positions agree with TRBD1. V was pared by 0 bases and J by 6 bases, with 4 bases of the junction left unmatched. This CDR3 contains 16 residues. From germline, CDR1 is SNHLY and CDR2 FYNNEI. CDR3 bases: TGTGCCAGCAGTGAAGCCGGGACAGGCATTAATTCACCCCTCCACTTT. The encoded protein is CASSEAGTGINSPLHF.

The chain is built from TRBV18 and TRBJ1-5, with D perhaps TRBD1 (5 bases). V was trimmed by 5 bases and J by 5 bases, leaving 10 bases between them. In germline, CDR1 is KGHSH, CDR2 LQKENI. The CDR3 is made up of 13 amino acids. CDR3 sequence (DNA): TGTGCCAGCTCAGCAGGGATGGATCAGCCCCAGCATTTT. The encoded protein is CASSAGMDQPQHF.

The CDR3 sequence: CASSRTGERNQPQHF. The CDR3 DNA follows: TGTGCCAGCAGCCGGACAGGGGAACGCAATCAGCCCCAGCATTTT. The rearrangement links TRBV3-1 (or the pseudogene TRBV3-2) to TRBJ1-5; 9 bases align to TRBD1. CDR1 LGHDT and CDR2 YNNKEL come from the germline V gene (reference sequence). CDR3 size: 15 residues. Losses at the gene ends were 4 bases for V and 2 bases for J; bases not matched to a gene: 3.

This rearrangement joins TRBV27 to TRBJ1-6; 9 bases fit TRBD1. Germline trimming cut 8 bases from V and 0 bases from J; bases unmatched to any gene: 8. Germline V gives CDR1 MNHEY, CDR2 SMNVEV (reference sequence). The CDR3 consists of 17 residues. CDR3 sequence: CASHTGGLSSYNSPLHF. CDR3 DNA: TGTGCCAGCCACACAGGGGGCTTAAGCTCCTATAATTCACCCCTCCACTTT.

V and J are TRBV19 and TRBJ1-2; D might be TRBD1 (5 bases). The ends were cut back, 3 bases at V and 4 bases at J, with 12 bases in the middle. Looked up from germline, CDR1 is LNHDA and CDR2 is SQIVND (reference sequence). This CDR3 has 14 amino acids. The CDR3 is CASSIEQGPYGYTF. Written as DNA, the CDR3 is TGTGCCAGTAGTATCGAGCAGGGCCCCTATGGCTACACCTTC. Supplemented by reference TRBV19 and TRBJ1-2, the full variable domain reads DGGITQSPKYLFRKEGQNVTLSCEQNLNHDAMYWYRQDPGQGLRLIYYSQIVNDFQKGDIAEGYSVSREKKESFPLTVTSAQKNPTAFYLCASSIEQGPYGYTFGSGTRLTVV.

The chain recombines TRBV7-3 with TRBJ1-6; D is unclear. The length of the CDR3 is 13 residues. V was shortened by 5 bases and J by 5 bases, with 7 bases between the two germline ends. Germline V gene data show CDR1 as SGHTA and CDR2 as FQGTGA. CDR3 DNA: TGTGCCAGCAGCCACAGAGATAATTCACCCCTCCACTTT. Translating gives CASSHRDNSPLHF. Complete variable domain (other parts from reference TRBV7-3 and TRBJ1-6): GAGVSQTPSNKVTEKGKYVELRCDPISGHTALYWYRQSLGQGPEFLIYFQGTGAADDSGLPNDRFFAVRPEGSVSTLKIQRTERGDSAVYLCASSHRDNSPLHFGNGTRLTVT.

The chain employs TRBV5-8 and TRBJ2-1, with unresolved D. Germline CDR1 is SGHTS and CDR2 is YDEGEE. CDR3 length equals 11 residues. The V and J ends lost 4 bases and 11 bases respectively, with 10 bases between them. This CDR3 reads CASSPVGQQFF. CDR3 DNA: TGTGCCAGCAGCCCCGTGGGCCAGCAGTTCTTC.

This clone occurred a few times. The chain combines TRBV11-2 with TRBJ1-2; no clear D. Germline V gene lookup returns CDR1 SGHAT and CDR2 FQNNGV. Deletions cut 1 base from V and 8 bases from J, with 11 bases between. The CDR3 spans 13 residues. In nucleotides, the CDR3 is TGTGCCAGCAGCTTAGTTACCGGGAAAGGCTACACCTTC. Amino acid sequence: CASSLVTGKGYTF.

This clone was detected only a few times. This rearrangement joins TRBV3-1 (or the pseudogene TRBV3-2) to TRBJ2-5; either TRBD1 or TRBD2 may fit D (6 bases each). V was shortened by 4 bases and J by 5 bases, with 17 bases between the two germline ends. The length of the CDR3 is 15 residues. Germline V lookup: CDR1 LGHDT, CDR2 YNNKEL (reference sequence). CDR3 coding DNA: TGTGCCAGCAGCCCCCTCCCCGGGGGCCGGGAGACCCAGTACTTC. Its translation: CASSPLPGGRETQYF.

This chain joins TRBV6-1 and TRBJ2-1, with D tentatively TRBD2 (8 bases). The CDR3 is 13 residues long. Germline lookup yields CDR1 MNHNS and CDR2 SASEGT. Trimming cost V 4 bases and J 7 bases, with 11 bases left between them. CDR3 protein: CASSVAGQNEQFF. CDR3 DNA sequence: TGTGCCAGCAGTGTAGCGGGACAGAATGAGCAGTTCTTC.

The V gene is TRBV9, the J gene TRBJ2-1, with D possibly matching TRBD2 (5 bases). This CDR3 region has 14 residues. Germline lookup yields CDR1 SGDLS and CDR2 YYNGEE. The V and J ends lost 0 bases and 7 bases respectively, with 11 bases between them. The CDR3 loop reads CASSVVGERNEQFF. For the CDR3, the DNA is TGTGCCAGCAGCGTAGTTGGGGAGAGGAATGAGCAGTTCTTC. Variable domain in full (rest from reference TRBV9 and TRBJ2-1): DSGVTQTPKHLITATGQRVTLRCSPRSGDLSVYWYQQSLDQGLQFLIQYYNGEERAKGNILERFSAQQFPDLHSELNLSSLELGDSALYFCASSVVGERNEQFFGPGTRLTVL.

As concerns this clone: One end of the junction does not line up with germline, which may come from a read error. V and J are TRBV6-5 and TRBJ2-1; D is ambiguous. CDR1 and CDR2 from the germline V gene are MNHEY and SVGAGI. The CDR3 length is 13 residues. CDR3 nucleotide sequence: TGTGCCAGCAGTCCAGTTTCCCCCAATCAGCAGTTCTTC. Its protein product is CASSPVSPNQQFF.

In DNA, the CDR3 is TGCGCCAGCAGCAGGAAGCCCCAGCATTTT. It codes for CASSRKPQHF. The rearrangement uses TRBV23-1 and TRBJ1-5, with D uncertain. TRBV23-1 has ORF status, its function being uncertain. V lost 6 bases and J 8 bases, leaving 5 bases between the germline ends. The CDR3 is 10 amino acids.

This chain joins TRBV5-1 and TRBJ1-4; 7 bases line up with TRBD1. There are 16 residues in the CDR3. V trimming: 0 bases; J trimming: 5 bases; junction bases outside the gene matches: 7. In germline, CDR1 is SGHRS, CDR2 YFSETQ. The CDR3 loop reads CASSLGQGIRNEKLFF. In nucleotides, the CDR3 is TGCGCCAGCAGCTTGGGACAGGGCATAAGGAATGAAAAACTGTTTTTT.

The V and J genes are TRBV6-5 and TRBJ2-5, with D perhaps matching TRBD1 (5 bases). Trimming took 8 bases from V and 5 from J, leaving 9 bases between them. In germline, CDR1 is MNHEY, CDR2 SVGAGI. The CDR3 contains 11 residues. The chain's CDR3 is CASGQGETQYF. The CDR3 region has the DNA TGTGCCAGCGGGCAGGGTGAGACCCAGTACTTC.

The chain has TRBV29-1 and TRBJ2-2; either TRBD1 or TRBD2 may fit D (6 bases each). The CDR3 runs to 14 residues. Germline CDR1 is SQVTM and CDR2 is ANQGSEA. V was cut by 7 bases and J by 4 bases, with 16 bases left in between. Written as DNA, the CDR3 is TGCAGCGCAAGGAAGGGGGGACTCACCGGGGAGCTGTTTTTT. Amino acid sequence: CSARKGGLTGELFF.

The V and J genes are TRBV9 and TRBJ2-1; D is undetermined. This CDR3 is 14 amino acids long. V was pared by 2 bases and J by 10 bases, with 16 bases between. CDR1 and CDR2 from the germline V gene are SGDLS and YYNGEE. In DNA, the CDR3 is TGTGCCAGCAGCGTGGGCGTTTGGAGTGAAGAGCAGTTCTTC. Translated: CASSVGVWSEEQFF.

This clone was counted a single time. At the DNA level, this CDR3 is encoded by other sequences in the same sample as well. The chain uses TRBV5-1 and TRBJ1-3; D gene uncertain. The CDR3 is made up of 15 amino acids. Germline V gives CDR1 SGHRS, CDR2 YFSETQ. V was trimmed by 0 bases and J by 0 bases, leaving 7 bases between them. The CDR3, as DNA: TGCGCCAGCAGCTTGGACGGGTCCTCTGGAAACACCATATATTTT. Its protein is CASSLDGSSGNTIYF.

The chain is built from TRBV14 and TRBJ2-5; D possibly corresponds to TRBD2 (6 bases). CDR1 SGHDN and CDR2 FVKESK come from the germline V gene. The length of the CDR3 is 15 residues. V lost 3 bases and J lost 3, with 14 bases in between. CDR3 bases: TGTGCCAGCAGCCACGTGGGGGGTAATAAAGAGACCCAGTACTTC. This sequence encodes CASSHVGGNKETQYF.